The present entry profiles one T cell receptor beta chain with its context. Cohort assignment relied on participant-reported clinical history. This sample is part of a study of blood T cell repertoires in COVID-19. For the study at large: The study drew acute and convalescent COVID-19 samples from the United States, Italy and Spain.

With V trimmed by 6 bases and J by 8 bases, 8 bases remained unmatched. There are 14 residues in the CDR3. CDR1 and CDR2 (germline): MNHEY, SVGAGI. Clones were read by immunoSEQ multiplex PCR, and TCRdb kept only the in-frame ones, dropping some. The repertoire holds a few hundred thousand clones, 88% seen once, with 0.9% to 1.5% in the top ten. The TCR sequence derives from a woman aged 18-29 years who had recovered from COVID-19. The chain links TRBV6-5 to TRBJ2-2, with 8 bases matching TRBD2. The sample taken for sequencing was PBMCs or T cells enriched from blood (not recorded which). The CDR3 DNA reads TGTGCCAGCAGCTTGGGACTAGTTGAGGGGGAGCTGTTTTTT. Amino acid sequence: CASSLGLVEGELFF.